A single sample gave rise to the 31 T cell receptor beta chains below, sequenced in a study of cytomegalovirus exposure and HLA in healthy donors. The PCR employed 60 Vbeta primers together with 13 Jbeta primers. Assay: immunoSEQ multiplex PCR; the TCRdb copy retains only in-frame clones and omits some. The sample includes about 160,000 clones, 70% to 80% seen only once; the top ten take roughly 9.7%. The specimen was PBMCs. These receptors were taken from a man between 18 and 29 years old in good health and CMV-seropositive.

This chain connects TRBV5-6 to TRBJ2-7; a possible D gene is TRBD1 (5 bases). The CDR3 has 11 amino acids. With 3 bases removed from V and 7 bases from J, the gap between germline ends came to 8 bases. The germline CDR1 and CDR2 sequences are SGHDT and YYEEEE. The CDR3 nucleotides read TGTGCCAGCAGCTCCAGGGCAGAGCAGTACTTC. This sequence encodes CASSSRAEQYF.

The chain recombines TRBV4-2 with TRBJ1-6; D is undetermined. The germline V gene encodes CDR1 LGHNA and CDR2 YNFKEQ. V lost 0 bases and J lost 9, with 15 bases in between. The CDR3 extends over 16 amino acids. As DNA, the CDR3 is TGTGCCAGCAGCCAAGAGTACCGGACGGGAGGTTCACCCCTCCACTTT. Its translation is CASSQEYRTGGSPLHF.

This clone was seen only once. The chain combines TRBV19 with TRBJ2-2, with D perhaps matching TRBD2 (6 bases). The length of the CDR3 is 17 residues. Per the germline V gene, CDR1 is LNHDA and CDR2 is SQIVND (reference sequence). V lost 2 bases, J lost 2 bases, and 15 bases lay in between. In DNA form, the CDR3 reads TGTGCCAGTAGTATATCTCCACGGCGGGGCAACACCGGGGAGCTGTTTTTT. Translated, it gives CASSISPRRGNTGELFF.

The table lists this clone with a few counts. V and J are TRBV5-1 and TRBJ2-2; 9 bases are shared with TRBD1. CDR1 SGHRS and CDR2 YFSETQ come from the germline V gene. The CDR3 totals 15 residues. J gave up 6 bases and V 2 bases, and 5 bases lay outside the gene matches. CDR3 sequence reads: CASSLTGGAPGELFF. Here the CDR3 DNA reads TGCGCCAGCAGCTTAACAGGGGGCGCGCCCGGGGAGCTGTTTTTT.

The chain employs TRBV6-1 and TRBJ1-2; 10 bases match TRBD1. From germline, CDR1 is MNHNS and CDR2 SASEGT. After removal of 6 bases from V and 6 bases from J, the junction contained 10 bases not matched to a gene. The CDR3 runs 15 residues. In DNA form, the CDR3 reads TGTGCCAGCAGAGCCTGGGACAGGGGCTTTGATGGCTACACCTTC. Translated, it gives CASRAWDRGFDGYTF.

This clone was recorded a few times. The rearrangement joins TRBV6-5 to TRBJ2-7, with 14 bases that match TRBD2. Germline V CDR1 and CDR2: MNHEY, SVGAGI. V trimming: 1 base; J trimming: 6 bases; junction bases outside the gene matches: 5. This CDR3 has 16 amino acids. The CDR3 protein is CASSYLGLAGGSEQYF. The CDR3 nucleotides are TGTGCCAGCAGTTACTTAGGACTAGCGGGAGGATCCGAGCAGTACTTC.

V usage is TRBV11-2 and J usage is TRBJ2-2; TRBD2 matches at 13 bases. J gave up 4 bases and V 5 bases, and 7 bases lay outside the gene matches. From germline, CDR1 is SGHAT and CDR2 FQNNGV. The CDR3 has 17 amino acids. The CDR3 spells CASSLGLAGAGTGELFF. The CDR3 bases are TGTGCCAGCAGCCTTGGACTAGCGGGAGCGGGCACCGGGGAGCTGTTTTTT.

For the CDR3, the DNA is TGCGCCAGCAGCCCGGGACTAGCGGTCGCCGGGGAGCTGTTTTTT. Encoded protein: CASSPGLAVAGELFF. The rearrangement uses TRBV4-3 and TRBJ2-2; 11 bases agree with TRBD2. The CDR3 length is 15 residues. Germline assignment: CDR1 LGHNA and CDR2 YSLEER. Trimming at V came to 4 bases and at J to 6 bases, leaving 4 bases not matched to a gene.

This clone was counted a single time. The rearrangement joins TRBV9 to TRBJ1-1; weak D call: TRBD1 (6 bases). Per the germline V gene, CDR1 is SGDLS and CDR2 is YYNGEE. V lost 3 bases to trimming and J lost 3 bases, with 18 bases between them. CDR3 size: 16 residues. This CDR3 is CASSAGGRLDHTEAFF. The CDR3 DNA is TGTGCCAGCAGCGCTGGGGGCCGCCTTGACCACACTGAAGCTTTCTTT.

This clone was seen only a few times. CDR3 DNA sequence: TGTGCCAGCAGCAGAGGTGCATCTAGCACAGATACGCAGTATTTT. Translating gives CASSRGASSTDTQYF. The J gene is TRBJ2-3, the V gene TRBV11-2; D is undetermined. Trimming left V 5 bases short and J 0 bases short, with 12 bases between. The V gene's germline CDR1 is SGHAT and CDR2 FQNNGV. This CDR3 is 15 amino acids long.

The V gene is TRBV7-9, the J gene TRBJ2-1; tentatively, D is TRBD2 (5 bases). Deletions cut 5 bases from V and 4 bases from J, with 18 bases between. The CDR3 covers 16 residues. Germline values: CDR1 SEHNR, CDR2 FQNEAQ (reference sequence). CDR3: CASSQSSERPYNEQFF. As DNA, the CDR3 is TGTGCCAGCAGCCAGTCCTCGGAGCGGCCATACAATGAGCAGTTCTTC.

This rearrangement joins TRBV19 to TRBJ2-1; 8 nucleotides match TRBD1. CDR1 and CDR2 from the germline V gene are LNHDA and SQIVND (reference sequence). V lost 3 bases to trimming and J lost 4 bases; unmatched junction nucleotides: 5. The CDR3 contains 15 residues. The CDR3: CASSIRGQGYNEQFF. The CDR3 bases are TGTGCCAGTAGTATCAGGGGGCAGGGTTACAATGAGCAGTTCTTC. The entire variable domain, with the rest obtained from reference TRBV19 and TRBJ2-1, is as follows: DGGITQSPKYLFRKEGQNVTLSCEQNLNHDAMYWYRQDPGQGLRLIYYSQIVNDFQKGDIAEGYSVSREKKESFPLTVTSAQKNPTAFYLCASSIRGQGYNEQFFGPGTRLTVL.

The gene calls are TRBV19 and TRBJ2-1; 11 nucleotides line up with TRBD2. J was trimmed by 6 bases and V by 5 bases; bases with no gene match: 15. Germline-derived CDR1 and CDR2 are LNHDA and SQIVND (reference sequence). The CDR3 extends over 18 amino acids. The DNA for the CDR3 is TGTGCCAGTAGTTTCCTTAGTGAGCGACTAGCGGGACCCAATGAGCAGTTCTTC. Translating gives CASSFLSERLAGPNEQFF. The variable domain in full, with the rest retrieved from reference TRBV19 and TRBJ2-1, is DGGITQSPKYLFRKEGQNVTLSCEQNLNHDAMYWYRQDPGQGLRLIYYSQIVNDFQKGDIAEGYSVSREKKESFPLTVTSAQKNPTAFYLCASSFLSERLAGPNEQFFGPGTRLTVL.

This chain joins TRBV10-1 and TRBJ1-6; a weak D match, TRBD1 (6 bases). V was trimmed by 2 bases and J by 4 bases, leaving 12 bases between them. The CDR3 covers 16 residues. Looked up from germline, CDR1 is WNHNN and CDR2 is SYGVQD (reference sequence). This CDR3 reads CASSEETGTYNSPLHF. In nucleotides, the CDR3 is TGCGCCAGCAGTGAGGAAACCGGGACATATAATTCACCCCTCCACTTT.

This clone was picked up a small number of times. The chain joins TRBV5-1 to TRBJ1-2; 7 bases match TRBD1. Looked up from germline, CDR1 is SGHRS and CDR2 is YFSETQ. V lost 3 bases and J lost 6; bases outside the gene matches: 8. This CDR3 comprises 14 residues. The CDR3 loop reads CASSSGTDIDGYTF. CDR3 DNA sequence: TGCGCCAGCAGCTCAGGGACAGATATTGATGGCTACACCTTC.

Of note for this clone: Compared with germline, one end of the junction differs, possibly owing to a read error. Other DNA sequences in this specimen translate into the identical CDR3. The V and J genes are TRBV11-2 and TRBJ1-2, with 8 bases lining up with TRBD1. The CDR3 is 15 residues long. Germline CDR1 and CDR2: SGHAT and FQNNGV. CDR3 nucleotide sequence: TGTGCCAGCAGCTCGTATAAACAGGGGGACTACGGCTACACCTTC. It translates to CASSSYKQGDYGYTF. Variable domain in full (rest from reference TRBV11-2 and TRBJ1-2): EAGVAQSPRYKIIEKRQSVAFWCNPISGHATLYWYQQILGQGPKLLIQFQNNGVVDDSQLPKDRFSAERLKGVDSTLKIQPAKLEDSAVYLCASSSYKQGDYGYTFGSGTRLTVV.

V usage is TRBV2 and J usage is TRBJ1-2, with TRBD1 matching 10 bases. CDR3 length: 15 amino acids. With V trimmed by 3 bases and J by 2 bases, 3 bases remained unmatched. CDR1 and CDR2 from the germline V gene are SNHLY and FYNNEI. The CDR3: CASSEAGQGNYGYTF. The CDR3 coding sequence is TGTGCCAGCAGTGAGGCGGGACAGGGGAACTATGGCTACACCTTC.

This clone has only a few counts. CDR3 region: CASSFRTNNSPLHF. The CDR3 DNA follows: TGTGCCAGCAGTTTCAGGACAAATAATTCACCCCTCCACTTT. The chain uses TRBV27 and TRBJ1-6, with a weak D call TRBD1 (5 bases). V shed 3 bases and J shed 5 bases, with 8 bases lying between them. This CDR3 has 14 amino acids. Germline assignment: CDR1 MNHEY and CDR2 SMNVEV (reference sequence).

CDR3 sequence (DNA): TGCGCCAGCAGCTCTGAGCCAGGGGTCGAAGAAAAACTGTTTTTT. Its translation is CASSSEPGVEEKLFF. The chain is built from TRBV5-1 and TRBJ1-4, with D possibly being TRBD1 (6 bases). Trimming removed 3 bases from V and 8 bases from J, with 17 bases in between. The CDR3 runs to 15 residues. Looked up from germline, CDR1 is SGHRS and CDR2 is YFSETQ.

The chain combines TRBV7-3 with TRBJ2-3; 10 nucleotides agree with TRBD2. The CDR3 spans 16 residues. V dropped 2 bases and J dropped 7; count of bases not matched to a gene: 9. Looked up from germline, CDR1 is SGHTA and CDR2 is FQGTGA. The CDR3: CASSLDAERGGHTQYF. For the CDR3, the DNA is TGTGCCAGCAGCTTAGACGCCGAGCGGGGGGGTCATACGCAGTATTTT.

This clone was seen a single time. CDR3 DNA: TGTGCCAGCAGCCATCGCCGGGACAGGGGATACGGGGAGCTGTTTTTT. It codes for CASSHRRDRGYGELFF. V and J are TRBV4-2 and TRBJ2-2; 10 nucleotides agree with TRBD1. Per the germline V gene, CDR1 is LGHNA and CDR2 is YNFKEQ. V shed 3 bases and J 7 bases; nucleotides not matched to a gene: 8. The CDR3 is 16 amino acids.

The chain combines TRBV7-2 with TRBJ2-7; TRBD1 matches at 7 bases. Trimming took 0 bases from V and 2 from J; bases not matched to a gene: 7. The CDR3 is 16 residues long. Looked up from germline, CDR1 is SGHTA and CDR2 is FQGNSA. The CDR3 loop is CASSLALAGGAYEQYF. The CDR3, as DNA: TGTGCCAGCAGCTTAGCGCTGGCAGGGGGTGCCTACGAGCAGTACTTC.

The chain recombines TRBV7-9 with TRBJ1-2, with TRBD1 identical over 10 bases. The CDR3 loop spans 16 amino acids. With V trimmed by 4 bases and J by 4 bases, 9 bases remained unmatched. The V gene's germline CDR1 is SEHNR and CDR2 FQNEAQ (reference sequence). CDR3 DNA: TGTGCCAGCAGCTCGATCCGGGACAGGGGCATCTATGGCTACACCTTC. Translating gives CASSSIRDRGIYGYTF.

This clone appeared a single time. CDR3 in DNA: TGTGCCAGCAGCACGGGGACAGCCTATAGCAATCAGCCCCAGCATTTT. Its translation: CASSTGTAYSNQPQHF. The gene calls are TRBV21-1 and TRBJ1-5; the DNA was not compared with TRBD1, the D call given in the table. TRBV21-1 is recorded as a pseudogene. CDR3 size: 16 residues.

The rearrangement joins TRBV19 to TRBJ2-7; perhaps TRBD1 as D (5 bases). The V and J ends lost 8 bases and 2 bases respectively, with 10 bases between them. The CDR3 is 12 residues long. CDR1 is LNHDA and CDR2 is SQIVND in the germline V gene (reference sequence). The CDR3 region is CASSAGTYEQYF. DNA of the CDR3: TGTGCCAGTTCCGCAGGGACCTACGAGCAGTACTTC.

The chain links TRBV9 to TRBJ1-1; 7 nucleotides line up with TRBD1. The CDR3 totals 17 residues. J gave up 1 base and V 1 base, and 10 bases lay outside the gene matches. Germline V gene lookup returns CDR1 SGDLS and CDR2 YYNGEE. In nucleotides, the CDR3 is TGTGCCAGCAGCGTACGGGACAGCCATTTCTCGAACACTGAAGCTTTCTTT. Its protein is CASSVRDSHFSNTEAFF.

The chain uses TRBV6-6 and TRBJ2-1; 9 bases agree with TRBD1. With 5 bases clipped from V and 9 bases from J, the junction kept 5 bases outside the gene matches. Germline-derived CDR1 and CDR2 are MNHNY and SVGAGI (reference sequence). This CDR3 spans 13 amino acids. The CDR3 loop is CASSAQGAGEQFF. The CDR3 DNA reads as TGTGCCAGCAGTGCACAGGGGGCCGGTGAGCAGTTCTTC.

This rearrangement joins TRBV7-9 to TRBJ2-3; 11 bases map to TRBD2. The trim removed 1 base at V and 4 bases at J, leaving 1 base unmatched. The CDR3 runs 15 residues. Germline-derived CDR1 and CDR2 are SEHNR and FQNEAQ (reference sequence). The CDR3: CASSLGSGGADTQYF. CDR3 bases: TGTGCCAGCAGCTTAGGTAGCGGGGGGGCAGATACGCAGTATTTT. The variable domain in full, with the rest retrieved from reference TRBV7-9 and TRBJ2-3, is DTGVSQNPRHKITKRGQNVTFRCDPISEHNRLYWYRQTLGQGPEFLTYFQNEAQLEKSRLLSDRFSAERPKGSFSTLEIQRTEQGDSAMYLCASSLGSGGADTQYFGPGTRLTVL.

The V and J genes are TRBV9 and TRBJ2-5; tentatively, D is TRBD1 (6 bases). Germline CDR1 reads SGDLS; CDR2 reads YYNGEE. V was shortened by 4 bases and J by 2 bases, with 15 bases between the two germline ends. This CDR3 contains 15 residues. The CDR3 coding sequence is TGTGCCAGCAGCACTCATGGACAGTTTCAAGAGACCCAGTACTTC. Its protein is CASSTHGQFQETQYF.

This chain uses TRBV14 with TRBJ1-3; D not resolved. This CDR3 is built from 15 residues. Trimming took 2 bases from V and 0 from J, leaving 8 bases between them. CDR1 is SGHDN, CDR2 FVKESK, per germline. CDR3 bases: TGTGCCAGCAGCCAATTACGAGGCTCTGGAAACACCATATATTTT. Translation gives CASSQLRGSGNTIYF.

The chain is built from TRBV4-2 and TRBJ2-1, with TRBD1 identical over 7 bases. Germline CDR1 and CDR2: LGHNA and YNFKEQ. The CDR3 length is 18 residues. V was pared by 0 bases and J by 1 base, with 9 bases of the junction left unmatched. For the CDR3, the DNA is TGTGCCAGCAGCCAAGAAGTCCACAGGGGACGGTCCTACAATGAGCAGTTCTTC. It specifies CASSQEVHRGRSYNEQFF.